This TCR beta chain was identified in a study of shared clonotypes between healthy human individuals. This CDR3 region has 17 residues. Trimming shortened V by 3 bases and J by 0 bases, and 16 bases separated the two germline ends. Looked up from germline, CDR1 is SGHRS and CDR2 is YFSETQ. CD45RO-negative, CCR7-positively selected cells formed the naive CD8 fraction, excluding terminally differentiated effector memory CD45RA+ cells. This clone has a single count. Original methodology: Sequence data from immunoSEQ were junction-only and lacked quality scores; consequently, filtering differed. Libraries were prepared by immunoSEQ multiplex PCR; TCRdb keeps only in-frame clonotypes and omits some of them. V and J calls and clone size are as listed in that table; D and trimming were resolved from the DNA. The sample holds over 2 million clones; about 95% are singletons and the top ten take about 1.1%.

The V gene is TRBV5-1, the J gene TRBJ2-1; weak D call: TRBD2 (5 bases). This receptor was identified in a man aged 18 to 29 in good health. The sample consisted of naive CD8+ T cells sorted from blood. CDR3 residues: CASSSPLSGPSYNEQFF. DNA for the CDR3: TGCGCCAGCAGCTCCCCCCTGAGCGGACCCTCCTACAATGAGCAGTTCTTC.